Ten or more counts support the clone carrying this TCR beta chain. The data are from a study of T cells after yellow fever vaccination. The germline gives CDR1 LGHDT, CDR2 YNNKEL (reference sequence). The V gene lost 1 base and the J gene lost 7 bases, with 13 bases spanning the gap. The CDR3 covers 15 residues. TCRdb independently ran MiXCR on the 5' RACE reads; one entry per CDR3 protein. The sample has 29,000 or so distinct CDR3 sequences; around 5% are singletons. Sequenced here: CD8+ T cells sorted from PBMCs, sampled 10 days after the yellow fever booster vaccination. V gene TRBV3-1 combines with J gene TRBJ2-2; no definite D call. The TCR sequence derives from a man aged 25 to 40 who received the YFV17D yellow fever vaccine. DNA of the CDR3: TGTGCCAGCAGCCAAGTCAACAGCGCGTTCGGGGAGCTGTTTTTT. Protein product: CASSQVNSAFGELFF.